These 25 T cell receptor beta chains share one sample of origin, sequenced in a study of blood T cells in healthy people across ages. Primed by a sample-barcoded 5' primer and a J-beta primer mix, a second PCR proceeded for roughly 7 to 12 cycles. TCRdb reprocessed the 5' RACE reads via MiXCR and lists one record per CDR3 protein. The sample consists of hundreds of thousands of distinct CDR3 sequences, roughly 21% of them appearing once. Input material: blood. The source of these receptors is a man aged 65-85 years in good health.

The chain employs TRBV4-1 and TRBJ2-3; 7 bases match TRBD1. V dropped 0 bases and J dropped 1; count of bases not matched to a gene: 7. Germline CDR1 MGHRA, CDR2 YSYEKL. CDR3 length: 17 amino acids. The CDR3 loop is CASSQDTGAVGTDTQYF. CDR3 in DNA: TGCGCCAGCAGCCAAGACACAGGGGCCGTGGGCACAGATACGCAGTATTTT.

This rearrangement joins TRBV27 to TRBJ2-3, with 9 positions matching TRBD1. From germline, CDR1 is MNHEY and CDR2 SMNVEV (reference sequence). V shed 6 bases and J 1 base; nucleotides not matched to a gene: 5. This CDR3 contains 15 residues. The CDR3 sequence is CASRGTGRGTDTQYF. In DNA, the CDR3 is TGTGCCAGCAGGGGGACAGGGAGGGGCACAGATACGCAGTATTTT.

This clonotype occurred a few times. The CDR3 is CASSAQVYEQYF. CDR3 DNA: TGTGCCAGCAGCGCACAGGTCTACGAGCAGTACTTC. This chain joins TRBV7-2 and TRBJ2-7; TRBD1 might be the D (5 bases). This CDR3 is built from 12 residues. Trimming shortened V by 5 bases and J by 3 bases, and 8 bases separated the two germline ends. The germline CDR1 and CDR2 sequences are SGHTA and FQGNSA. The complete variable domain, with remaining parts taken from reference TRBV7-2 and TRBJ2-7, reads GAGVSQSPSNKVTEKGKDVELRCDPISGHTALYWYRQSLGQGLEFLIYFQGNSAPDKSGLPSDRFSAERTGGSVSTLTIQRTQQEDSAVYLCASSAQVYEQYFGPGTRLTVT.

The rearrangement uses TRBV3-1 and TRBJ2-5; possibly TRBD2 for D (5 bases). The J call may be mistaken, given a closer DNA end match to TRBJ2-1. The germline V gene has CDR1 LGHDT and CDR2 YNNKEL (reference sequence). The CDR3 is made up of 14 amino acids. CDR3 region: CASSQNRGNSEQFF. The CDR3, as DNA: TGTGCCAGCAGCCAAAACCGGGGAAATAGTGAGCAGTTCTTC.

This clonotype has just a few counts. The chain combines TRBV28 with TRBJ2-3, with TRBD1 identical over 10 bases. The CDR3 is made up of 16 amino acids. Germline V gene lookup returns CDR1 MDHEN and CDR2 SYDVKM. With V trimmed by 6 bases and J by 2 bases, 8 bases remained unmatched. The CDR3, as DNA: TGTGCCAGCAGCCCCGACAGGGGGCCCTACACAGATACGCAGTATTTT. Translated, it gives CASSPDRGPYTDTQYF. Full variable domain (remainder filled in from reference TRBV28 and TRBJ2-3): DVKVTQSSRYLVKRTGEKVFLECVQDMDHENMFWYRQDPGLGLRLIYFSYDVKMKEKGDIPEGYSVSREKKERFSLILESASTNQTSMYLCASSPDRGPYTDTQYFGPGTRLTVL.

This clonotype was counted only a few times. The chain uses TRBV15 and TRBJ2-1; TRBD1 agrees at 9 bases. The CDR3 consists of 18 residues. V lost 2 bases, J lost 1 base, and 9 bases stayed unmatched. Germline V gives CDR1 LNHNV, CDR2 YYDKDF (reference sequence). The CDR3 DNA follows: TGTGCCACCAGCAGATCCGGGACAGGGCAATTATCCTACAATGAGCAGTTCTTC. Its translation is CATSRSGTGQLSYNEQFF.

V and J are TRBV12-3 or TRBV12-4 and TRBJ2-1, with 9 bases that match TRBD2. The CDR3 totals 12 residues. The V segment lost 10 bases and the J segment 6 bases; nucleotides outside the gene matches: 4. CDR3: CATLAGPNEQFF. The CDR3 bases are TGTGCCACACTAGCGGGCCCCAATGAGCAGTTCTTC.

This clonotype was detected only a few times. The chain has TRBV5-6 and TRBJ2-1, with 16 bases lining up with TRBD2. The J segment lost 10 bases and the V segment lost 5 bases, leaving 6 bases of the junction unmatched. The germline V gene encodes CDR1 SGHDT and CDR2 YYEEEE. The CDR3 loop spans 15 amino acids. In DNA form, the CDR3 reads TGTGCCAGCAGTTCCGGGGGACTAGCGGGAGGGGAGCAGTTCTTC. Residues: CASSSGGLAGGEQFF.

This clonotype was found a few times. Mismatch with germline at one junction end may stem from a read error. The rearrangement uses TRBV10-3 and TRBJ2-5; D is ambiguous. CDR1 is ENHRY and CDR2 is SYGVKD in the germline V gene. The CDR3 has 13 residues. CDR3 DNA: TGTGCCATCAGTGAGTCGAAAGAAGAGACCCAGTATTTC. It is translated as CAISESKEETQYF.

This clonotype has ten or more counts. This rearrangement joins TRBV24-1 to TRBJ2-5; weak D call: TRBD1 (6 bases). Trimming pared 4 bases from V and 2 bases from J, leaving 7 bases between. The CDR3 spans 13 residues. Germline CDR1 KGHDR, CDR2 SFDVKD. CDR3 nucleotide sequence: TGTGCCACCAGTGAGGGGACACAAGAGACCCAGTACTTC. It yields the protein CATSEGTQETQYF.

This rearrangement joins TRBV20-1 to TRBJ2-7, with TRBD2 as a possible D gene (6 bases). Germline V CDR1 and CDR2: DFQATT, SNEGSKA (reference sequence). CDR3 length: 12 residues. Between the trimmed V and J ends, which lost 3 bases and 4 bases, there was a span of 10 bases. As DNA, the CDR3 is TGCAGTGCTAGTCGGGAGAGGTACGAGCAGTACTTC. It translates to CSASRERYEQYF.

This rearrangement joins TRBV29-1 to TRBJ2-6; D is uncertain. V lost 1 base, J lost 4 bases, and 8 bases lay in between. Germline CDR1 SQVTM, CDR2 ANQGSEA. This CDR3 is 14 amino acids long. The CDR3 spells CSVEGPRGANVLTF. The DNA for the CDR3 is TGCAGCGTTGAAGGCCCTCGCGGGGCCAACGTCCTGACTTTC.

This clonotype has just a few counts. J is TRBJ2-5 and V is TRBV20-1; 13 nucleotides agree with TRBD2. The end of the DNA fits TRBJ2-1 better, so the J call may be wrong. The germline CDR1 and CDR2 sequences are DFQATT and SNEGSKA (reference sequence). The CDR3 is 14 amino acids. In DNA form, the CDR3 reads TGCAGTGCGCCGGGACTAGCGGGAACCCGGAGGCAGTTCTTC. Its translation is CSAPGLAGTRRQFF.

A note on this clonotype: The germline gene is not matched at one end of the junction; a read error may be the cause. V usage is TRBV4-2 and J usage is TRBJ2-1; the D gene is possibly TRBD1 (5 bases). CDR1 LGHNA and CDR2 YNFKEQ come from the germline V gene. The length of the CDR3 is 15 residues. Here the CDR3 DNA reads TGTGCCGGCAGCCGGAGTGGGGCTGGTAACAATGAGCAGTTCTTC. Protein product: CAGSRSGAGNNEQFF.

At least ten counts were recorded for this clonotype. This chain links TRBV7-2 with TRBJ2-4, with TRBD2 identical over 7 bases. CDR1 is SGHTA and CDR2 is FQGNSA in the germline V gene. The CDR3 runs to 15 residues. The trim removed 7 bases at V and 6 bases at J, leaving 12 bases unmatched. CDR3 sequence (DNA): TGTGCCAGCACCGTAAGAGGGCGGGAGTTAAACATTCAGTACTTC. It translates to CASTVRGRELNIQYF.

This clonotype was seen only a few times. This chain uses TRBV9 with TRBJ1-2; the match to TRBD1 covers 9 bases. The CDR3 sequence is 16 residues long. Germline-derived CDR1 and CDR2 are SGDLS and YYNGEE. The V segment lost 0 bases and the J segment 4 bases; nucleotides outside the gene matches: 7. Here the CDR3 DNA reads TGTGCCAGCAGCGTAGGGGCCGGGACAGGGATCTATGGCTACACCTTC. As protein: CASSVGAGTGIYGYTF.

The chain is built from TRBV6-6 and TRBJ2-5, with D possibly matching TRBD1 (5 bases). There are 13 residues in the CDR3. CDR1 is MNHNY, CDR2 SVGAGI, per germline (reference sequence). V was trimmed by 5 bases and J by 4 bases, leaving 11 bases between them. In DNA form, the CDR3 reads TGTGCCAGCAGTAAGGATCAGGGAGAGACCCAGTACTTC. It is translated as CASSKDQGETQYF.

This clonotype was detected ten times or more. The chain links TRBV20-1 to TRBJ2-7; TRBD1 matches at 10 bases. The junction had 7 bases not matched to a gene; V was cut back by 3 bases and J by 5 bases. The CDR3 runs to 14 residues. The V gene's germline CDR1 is DFQATT and CDR2 SNEGSKA (reference sequence). The CDR3 sequence: CSASVDRGINEQYF. CDR3 sequence (DNA): TGCAGTGCTAGTGTGGACAGGGGGATCAACGAGCAGTACTTC.

CDR3 sequence: CSARVGRYYNEQFF. CDR3 DNA: TGCAGTGCTAGAGTCGGCAGATACTACAATGAGCAGTTCTTC. The rearrangement joins TRBV20-1 to TRBJ2-1; no clear D. Germline assignment: CDR1 DFQATT and CDR2 SNEGSKA (reference sequence). V gave up 1 base and J gave up 3 bases, with 10 bases separating them. The CDR3 contains 14 residues.

This clonotype was recorded many times. The V call is TRBV7-2, the J call TRBJ2-5; D remains unclear. Germline V lookup: CDR1 SGHTA, CDR2 FQGNSA. Trimming took off 1 base at V and 5 bases at J, with 8 bases between the two ends. CDR3 length: 13 amino acids. CDR3 nucleotide sequence: TGTGCCAGCAGCTTAGTCCCCCGGGAGACCCAGTACTTC. Protein product: CASSLVPRETQYF.

This clonotype occurred a few times. The CDR3 here is CASSLAGIYQETQYF. CDR3 in DNA: TGCGCCAGCAGCTTGGCCGGGATCTACCAAGAGACCCAGTACTTC. The chain joins TRBV5-1 to TRBJ2-5, with D tentatively TRBD2 (5 bases). Per the germline V gene, CDR1 is SGHRS and CDR2 is YFSETQ. The germline V and J ends were trimmed by 0 bases and 0 bases, with 9 bases remaining between them. The CDR3 totals 15 residues.

This clonotype was counted between two and nine times. V is TRBV10-2 and J is TRBJ2-5, with 11 bases lining up with TRBD2. The J call is doubtful: the DNA matches TRBJ2-1 better. This CDR3 contains 15 residues. The germline V gene encodes CDR1 WSHSY and CDR2 SAAADI. The CDR3 loop reads CASSTTSGSGGEQFF. The CDR3 coding sequence is TGCGCCAGCAGTACCACTAGCGGGAGTGGTGGTGAGCAGTTCTTC.

This clonotype was observed a few times. A junction end diverges from the germline sequence, so it may reflect a read error. The chain links TRBV20-1 to TRBJ2-3; 7 nucleotides align to TRBD2. Germline CDR1 DFQATT, CDR2 SNEGSKA (reference sequence). The CDR3 loop spans 11 amino acids. The CDR3 protein is CSARGLGAQYF. As DNA, the CDR3 is TGCAGTGCGAGAGGACTAGGTGCGCAGTATTTT.

This clonotype has more than one count but fewer than ten. V usage is TRBV2 and J usage is TRBJ2-7; tentatively, D is TRBD1 or TRBD2 (7 bases each). Germline CDR1 and CDR2: SNHLY and FYNNEI. This CDR3 has 13 amino acids. With 6 bases removed from V and 6 bases from J, the gap between germline ends came to 15 bases. The CDR3 is CASRADREGEQYF. The CDR3 nucleotides read TGTGCCAGCAGAGCCGACAGGGAGGGCGAGCAGTACTTC.

The chain's CDR3 is CASSLFYSSSNNEQFF. The CDR3 coding sequence is TGTGCCAGCAGCTTATTTTATTCTAGCAGTAACAATGAGCAGTTCTTC. The chain joins TRBV7-3 to TRBJ2-1; a possible D gene is TRBD2 (5 bases). The CDR3 has 16 amino acids. The V and J ends lost 2 bases and 5 bases respectively, with 16 bases between them. Looked up from germline, CDR1 is SGHTA and CDR2 is FQGTGA.